A selection of T cell receptor beta chains follows, all from one sample in a study of shared clonotypes between healthy human individuals. Data came from immunoSEQ multiplex PCR; TCRdb stores just in-frame clones and leaves some out. The data hold just over 2,000,000 clones, with roughly 95% observed a single time. Sequencing input: naive CD8+ T cells sorted from blood. These TCRs come from a man aged 18 to 30 in good health. Both conserved end residues are part of each CDR3. The D gene is left open where the match is weak. Clone sizes are given selectively: once, few, many, or a class where the clone is expanded.

d_call	j_call	v_call	clone_size	cdr3_nt	cdr3_aa
NA	TRBJ1-2	TRBV2	once	TGTGCCAGCAGTGGGTCAACCTCGGATGGCTACACCTTC	CASSGSTSDGYTF
TRBD2	TRBJ2-3	TRBV4-3	NA	TGCGCCAGCAGCCGGGCTAGCGGGGGGGCCATGGATACGCAGTATTTT	CASSRASGGAMDTQYF
NA	TRBJ2-3	TRBV27	NA	TGTGCCAGCAGCAAACAGGGCACCACAGATACGCAGTATTTT	CASSKQGTTDTQYF
NA	TRBJ2-3	TRBV7-9	NA	TGTGCCAGCAGCCCTAGTGGGGGGACAGATACGCAGTATTTT	CASSPSGGTDTQYF
NA	TRBJ2-7	TRBV6-1	NA	TGTGCCAGCAGTGAATGGGAAAAAGGGTACGAGCAGTACTTC	CASSEWEKGYEQYF
TRBD1	TRBJ1-1	TRBV7-9	NA	TGTGCCAGCAGCTTATCAGGGGGGTCTCCTGAAGCTTTCTTT	CASSLSGGSPEAFF
TRBD2	TRBJ2-7	TRBV7-9	NA	TGTGCCAGCAGCGCCGGGGAGGGCGCCTACGAGCAGTACTTC	CASSAGEGAYEQYF
TRBD1	TRBJ1-4	TRBV14	few	TGTGCCAGCAGCTTCAGGGGGCAAGATGAAAAACTGTTTTTT	CASSFRGQDEKLFF
NA	TRBJ2-7	TRBV25-1	NA	TGTGCCAGCAGCCCCGAGGGGTGGGAGCAGTACTTC	CASSPEGWEQYF
TRBD1	TRBJ2-7	TRBV7-9	NA	TGTGCCAGCAGCTACCACGGGGGACAGGGTCGGGAGCAGTACTTC	CASSYHGGQGREQYF
NA	TRBJ2-3	TRBV4-1	NA	TGCGCCAGCAGCCGATTGTCAGGAGGTGTTCTAGATACGCAGTATTTT	CASSRLSGGVLDTQYF
TRBD2	TRBJ2-5	TRBV7-9	NA	TGTGCCAGCAGCTCCCCCGGGGAGGGCTGGGAGACCCAGTACTTC	CASSSPGEGWETQYF
NA	TRBJ1-1	TRBV4-3	NA	TGCGCCAGCAGGGAGGGGATCTGGGACACTGAAGCTTTCTTT	CASREGIWDTEAFF
TRBD1	TRBJ2-7	TRBV2	NA	TGTGCCAACAGGGGCTCCTACGAGCAGTACTTC	CANRGSYEQYF
NA	TRBJ2-7	TRBV9	few	TGTGCCAGCAGCGTAGGTGGGGAAACCTACGAGCAGTACTTC	CASSVGGETYEQYF
NA	TRBJ2-7	TRBV7-9	NA	TGTGCCAGCAGATCCCGAAGCAGCGACGAGCAGTACTTC	CASRSRSSDEQYF
NA	TRBJ1-1	TRBV27	NA	TGTGCCAGCAGCCCTTCGCCGACAGCTAACACTGAAGCTTTCTTT	CASSPSPTANTEAFF
NA	TRBJ1-2	TRBV15	NA	TGTGCCACCAGCAGGCCGTGGGAGACAAGCCGCTATGGCTACACCTTC	CATSRPWETSRYGYTF
NA	TRBJ1-1	TRBV6-5	NA	TGTGCCAGCAGTTATGAAGGGCAGGGTGAAGCTTTCTTT	CASSYEGQGEAFF
TRBD2	TRBJ2-7	TRBV5-6	once	TGTGCCAGCAGTTTGGGAGCTAGCGGCTACGAGCAGTACTTC	CASSLGASGYEQYF
NA	TRBJ1-4	TRBV28	NA	TGTGCCAGCAGTTTTCGGCTACACGGTGAAAAACTGTTTTTT	CASSFRLHGEKLFF
NA	TRBJ2-7	TRBV6-5	once	TGTGCCAGCAGTGTCGGGCCCGGCTACGAGCAGTACTTC	CASSVGPGYEQYF
NA	TRBJ2-3	TRBV5-1	once	TGCGCCAGCAGCCTGGGGGTAGCGGACACAGATACGCAGTATTTT	CASSLGVADTDTQYF
TRBD1	TRBJ2-1	TRBV11-2	NA	TGTGCCAGCAGCTTAGGTGACAGGGCCTACAATGAGCAGTTCTTC	CASSLGDRAYNEQFF
NA	TRBJ1-2	TRBV25-1	NA	TGTGCCAGCAGTGAATCAAAGGGGGACAACTATGGCTACACCTTC	CASSESKGDNYGYTF
NA	TRBJ2-1	TRBV27	NA	TGTGCCAGCAGTTTATCGTCGAGGGGCGGTCAGTTCTTC	CASSLSSRGGQFF
NA	TRBJ1-1	TRBV4-1	NA	TGCGCCAGCAGCCAAGACCCCGTTTATGTGGCTGAAGCTTTCTTT	CASSQDPVYVAEAFF
TRBD1	TRBJ2-7	TRBV10-3	NA	TGTGCCATCAGTCCGGGACAGGGTTACGAGCAGTACTTC	CAISPGQGYEQYF
NA	TRBJ2-7	TRBV13	NA	TGTGCCAGCAGCGCGGGGAATTCAGTCGAGCAGTACTTC	CASSAGNSVEQYF
NA	TRBJ2-7	TRBV5-6	NA	TGTGCCAGCAGCTTGCGTATTGAGTGGGGTCCCTCCTACGAGCAGTACTTC	CASSLRIEWGPSYEQYF
NA	TRBJ1-2	TRBV30	NA	TGTGCCTGGAGGGGCCTTGATGGCTACACCTTC	CAWRGLDGYTF
NA	TRBJ1-1	TRBV6-1	NA	TGTGCCAGCAGTGACTCGGACCCTGAAGCTTTCTTT	CASSDSDPEAFF
NA	TRBJ2-7	TRBV5-6	NA	TGTGCCAGCAGCTTGGCCCGGACAGCATTCTACGAGCAGTACTTC	CASSLARTAFYEQYF
NA	TRBJ2-7	TRBV29-1	NA	TGCAGCGTTTCCGCAGGACTCTACTACGAGCAGTACTTC	CSVSAGLYYEQYF
NA	TRBJ2-5	TRBV4-1	few	TGCGCCAGCAGCCAAGTCGATGTGATTCAAGAGACCCAGTACTTC	CASSQVDVIQETQYF
NA	TRBJ2-3	TRBV7-9	NA	TGTGCCAGCAGCCCTTATGGCGGGGCGCAGTATTTT	CASSPYGGAQYF
NA	TRBJ2-4	TRBV11-1	NA	TGTGCCAGCAGCTCCGGGGCCCTAGCAGCCAAAAACATTCAGTACTTC	CASSSGALAAKNIQYF
NA	TRBJ2-7	TRBV9	NA	TGTGCCAGCAGCGTAGCCGGGGGTGGAGGGTACGAGCAGTACTTC	CASSVAGGGGYEQYF
NA	TRBJ2-3	TRBV15	NA	TGTGCCACCAGCAGAGATACTCCCACAGATACGCAGTATTTT	CATSRDTPTDTQYF
NA	TRBJ1-2	TRBV7-9	once	TGTGCCAGCATCCCGGACACTTCTAACTATGGCTACACCTTC	CASIPDTSNYGYTF
TRBD2	TRBJ2-4	TRBV7-9	NA	TGTGCCAGCAGCTTGCTAGCGGGGGAAAACATTCAGTACTTC	CASSLLAGENIQYF
NA	TRBJ2-5	TRBV10-2	NA	TGCGCCAGCAGTGACCCCAGGACGGACTACCAAGAGACCCAGTACTTC	CASSDPRTDYQETQYF
NA	TRBJ2-3	TRBV28	NA	TGTGCCAGCAGTTCGGGGGAAGATACGCAGTATTTT	CASSSGEDTQYF
TRBD2	TRBJ2-7	TRBV7-2	once	TGTGCCAGCAGCTTAGGGGCTGGGACTAGTGGGTACGAGCAGTACTTC	CASSLGAGTSGYEQYF
NA	TRBJ1-1	TRBV4-1	NA	TGCGCCAGCAGCCCCAGGGAGTACACTGAAGCTTTCTTT	CASSPREYTEAFF
TRBD1	TRBJ2-1	TRBV30	NA	TGTGCCTGGACCGGGACAGGGTACAATGAGCAGTTCTTC	CAWTGTGYNEQFF
TRBD1	TRBJ1-5	TRBV6-1	NA	TGTGCCAGCAGTGAACCGGGACAGGGTGATGGTCAGCCCCAGCATTTT	CASSEPGQGDGQPQHF